The 18 T cell receptor beta chains reported below all come from one sample, sequenced in a study of CD8 T cells in ankylosing spondylitis. TCRdb re-called the 5' RACE reads with MiXCR, one entry per CDR3 protein. The data show some 300,000 distinct CDR3 sequences, about a fifth seen once. The material sequenced was blood, either unsorted or a sorted T cell fraction (not recorded which). Receptor source: a female donor with ankylosing spondylitis or in good health (not recorded which).

This clonotype was recorded many times. The gene calls are TRBV29-1 and TRBJ1-1; D is perhaps TRBD1 (6 bases). Germline assignment: CDR1 SQVTM and CDR2 ANQGSEA. The CDR3 contains 13 residues. V was trimmed by 7 bases and J by 5 bases, leaving 17 bases between them. The CDR3 reads CSGAAGGATEAFF. CDR3 nucleotide sequence: TGCAGCGGTGCTGCGGGGGGCGCAACTGAAGCTTTCTTT.

The chain carries TRBV6-2 or TRBV6-3 and TRBJ2-1; the D gene could be TRBD1 or TRBD2 (5 bases each). The V end lost 0 bases, the J end lost 5 bases, and 8 bases lay between the germline ends. This CDR3 contains 14 residues. Germline V CDR1 and CDR2: MNHEY, SVGEGT. The CDR3 nucleotides read TGTGCCAGCAGTTACTCGCTGGGGGACAATGAGCAGTTCTTC. Translating gives CASSYSLGDNEQFF.

J is TRBJ1-1 and V is TRBV7-9, with 7 nucleotides matching TRBD1. The CDR3 is 15 amino acids. Trimming took 5 bases from V and 1 from J; bases not matched to a gene: 7. The germline CDR1 and CDR2 sequences are SEHNR and FQNEAQ (reference sequence). The CDR3 DNA reads TGTGCCAGCAGCCCAGGACAGGCGAAGAACACTGAAGCTTTCTTT. It translates to CASSPGQAKNTEAFF.

V usage is TRBV7-8 and J usage is TRBJ2-3; 12 positions match TRBD2. This CDR3 contains 16 residues. Trimming removed 2 bases from V and 7 bases from J; junction bases left unmatched: 7. Germline CDR1 is SGHVS and CDR2 is FQNEAQ. CDR3 nucleotide sequence: TGTGCCAGCAGCTTAATGGCTAGCGGGAGGGCATATACGCAGTATTTT. This sequence encodes CASSLMASGRAYTQYF.

A few counts support this clonotype. The chain is built from TRBV5-5 and TRBJ1-1; a possible D gene is TRBD1 (5 bases). CDR3 length: 13 residues. V was trimmed by 1 base and J by 3 bases, leaving 7 bases between them. Germline loops: CDR1 SGHKS, CDR2 YYEKEE (reference sequence). The CDR3 DNA reads TGTGCCAGCAGCTTGTTACAGGACACTGAAGCTTTCTTT. Its protein is CASSLLQDTEAFF.

J is TRBJ2-1 and V is TRBV20-1; 7 bases agree with TRBD2. The germline CDR1 and CDR2 sequences are DFQATT and SNEGSKA (reference sequence). This CDR3 is built from 15 residues. Trimming at V came to 4 bases and at J to 6 bases, leaving 12 bases not matched to a gene. For the CDR3, the DNA is TGCAGTGCTACTCCCGGACTAGGGAGGCCCAATGAGCAGTTCTTC. As protein: CSATPGLGRPNEQFF.

This chain connects TRBV6-1 to TRBJ2-3, with TRBD2 matching over 8 bases. This CDR3 is 14 amino acids long. After removal of 6 bases from V and 6 bases from J, the junction contained 8 bases not matched to a gene. Germline V gene data show CDR1 as MNHNS and CDR2 as SASEGT. The CDR3: CASRRAGVGDTQYF. CDR3 DNA sequence: TGTGCCAGCAGGCGAGCGGGAGTTGGCGATACGCAGTATTTT.

V gene TRBV6-1 combines with J gene TRBJ2-3; 10 bases are a match to TRBD1. The CDR3 has 15 amino acids. V shed 6 bases, J shed 3 bases, and the junction held 6 bases outside the gene matches. Germline V gives CDR1 MNHNS, CDR2 SASEGT. CDR3 residues: CASRDRGLGTDTQYF. CDR3 in DNA: TGTGCCAGCAGGGACAGGGGGTTGGGTACAGATACGCAGTATTTT.

The chain has TRBV5-1 and TRBJ1-5, with 9 bases matching TRBD1. The CDR3 has 15 residues. The V and J ends lost 5 bases and 2 bases, in that order; junction bases with no gene match: 5. Germline CDR1 SGHRS, CDR2 YFSETQ. As DNA, the CDR3 is TGCGCCAGCAGGCTAACAGGGGGCGGCAATCAGCCCCAGCATTTT. This gives the protein CASRLTGGGNQPQHF.

The chain employs TRBV20-1 and TRBJ1-2; D is ambiguous. CDR1 and CDR2 (germline): DFQATT, SNEGSKA (reference sequence). Trimming stripped 0 bases from V and 8 bases from J, with 7 bases between. The CDR3 has 11 residues. The CDR3 DNA reads as TGCAGTGCTAGAGAGTCGTCCGGCTACACCTTC. Translating it yields CSARESSGYTF.

The J gene is TRBJ2-1, the V gene TRBV28; 8 bases are shared with TRBD2. The CDR3 has 17 amino acids. The trim removed 6 bases at V and 0 bases at J, leaving 10 bases unmatched. Germline V gene sequence: CDR1 MDHEN, CDR2 SYDVKM. The CDR3 nucleotides are TGTGCCAGCAGGTCTCAAGCGGGAGTACTCTCCTACAATGAGCAGTTCTTC. Protein sequence: CASRSQAGVLSYNEQFF.

There are a few counts of this clonotype. The chain links TRBV29-1 to TRBJ1-5; TRBD1 might be the D (6 bases). The germline V gene has CDR1 SQVTM and CDR2 ANQGSEA. Trimming took off 7 bases at V and 0 bases at J, with 13 bases between the two ends. The CDR3 spans 14 residues. The DNA of the CDR3 is TGCAGCGCCAGGGGAGGGGGTAGCAATCAGCCCCAGCATTTT. It codes for CSARGGGSNQPQHF.

The table lists this clonotype with many counts. The J gene is TRBJ2-3, the V gene TRBV9; no clear D gene. The V gene lost 1 base and the J gene lost 5 bases, with 14 bases spanning the gap. There are 15 residues in the CDR3. Germline CDR1 SGDLS, CDR2 YYNGEE. Here the CDR3 DNA reads TGTGCCAGCAGCGTAAGTACTACTATCGGAGATACGCAGTATTTT. Translation gives CASSVSTTIGDTQYF. Full variable domain (rest looked up from reference TRBV9 and TRBJ2-3): DSGVTQTPKHLITATGQRVTLRCSPRSGDLSVYWYQQSLDQGLQFLIQYYNGEERAKGNILERFSAQQFPDLHSELNLSSLELGDSALYFCASSVSTTIGDTQYFGPGTRLTVL.

This clonotype was seen a handful of times. The chain has TRBV28 and TRBJ1-5, with 7 bases aligning to TRBD1. V lost 6 bases and J lost 3; bases outside the gene matches: 17. The CDR3 length is 18 residues. CDR1 and CDR2 from the germline V gene are MDHEN and SYDVKM. The CDR3 nucleotides read TGTGCCAGCAGGACAGGGAACATGGACCGCCCATACAATCAGCCCCAGCATTTT. This gives the protein CASRTGNMDRPYNQPQHF. The complete variable domain, with remaining parts taken from reference TRBV28 and TRBJ1-5, reads DVKVTQSSRYLVKRTGEKVFLECVQDMDHENMFWYRQDPGLGLRLIYFSYDVKMKEKGDIPEGYSVSREKKERFSLILESASTNQTSMYLCASRTGNMDRPYNQPQHFGDGTRLSIL.

This chain joins TRBV29-1 and TRBJ2-7, with a possible D match to TRBD1 (6 bases). V was pared by 7 bases and J by 4 bases, with 20 bases between. The CDR3 is 14 amino acids. Looked up from germline, CDR1 is SQVTM and CDR2 is ANQGSEA. CDR3 coding DNA: TGCAGCGCCTCAGGCGCAGGGGCCGGGTACGAGCAGTACTTC. Protein product: CSASGAGAGYEQYF.

The chain recombines TRBV24-1 with TRBJ2-2; 7 bases match TRBD2. This CDR3 has 13 residues. The J segment lost 8 bases and the V segment lost 11 bases, leaving 10 bases of the junction unmatched. CDR1 and CDR2 from the germline V gene are KGHDR and SFDVKD. The CDR3 here is CASGGRWGGELFF. The CDR3, as DNA: TGTGCCAGCGGCGGGAGATGGGGAGGGGAGCTGTTTTTT.

The chain uses TRBV5-6 and TRBJ1-2, with D perhaps TRBD1 (5 bases). This CDR3 has 13 amino acids. Per germline, CDR1 SGHDT and CDR2 YYEEEE. The V gene lost 0 bases and the J gene lost 9 bases, with 12 bases spanning the gap. CDR3 loop: CASSLASGARYTF. The CDR3 bases are TGTGCCAGCAGCTTGGCCTCCGGGGCTCGCTACACCTTC.

Comment on this clonotype: One junction end does not reproduce the germline sequence, and a read error may be involved. The chain recombines TRBV13 with TRBJ2-2; TRBD2 matches at 14 bases. In germline, CDR1 is PRHDT, CDR2 FYEKMQ (reference sequence). This CDR3 has 18 amino acids. This CDR3 is CASTLSTGLAGETGELFF. CDR3 sequence (DNA): TGTGCCAGCACCTTATCCACGGGACTAGCGGGAGAAACCGGGGAGCTGTTTTTT.